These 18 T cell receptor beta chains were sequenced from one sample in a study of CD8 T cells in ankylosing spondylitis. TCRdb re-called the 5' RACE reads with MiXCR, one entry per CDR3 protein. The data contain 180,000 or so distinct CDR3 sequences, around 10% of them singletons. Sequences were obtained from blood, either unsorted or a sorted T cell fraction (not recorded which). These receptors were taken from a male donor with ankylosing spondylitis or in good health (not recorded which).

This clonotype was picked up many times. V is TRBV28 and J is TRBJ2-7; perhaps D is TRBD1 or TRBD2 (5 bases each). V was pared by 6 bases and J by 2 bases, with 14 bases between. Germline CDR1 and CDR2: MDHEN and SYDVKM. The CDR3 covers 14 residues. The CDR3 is CASRLTGRTYEQYF. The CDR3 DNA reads TGTGCCAGCAGACTAACGGGACGAACCTACGAGCAGTACTTC. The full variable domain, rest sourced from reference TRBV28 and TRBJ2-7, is DVKVTQSSRYLVKRTGEKVFLECVQDMDHENMFWYRQDPGLGLRLIYFSYDVKMKEKGDIPEGYSVSREKKERFSLILESASTNQTSMYLCASRLTGRTYEQYFGPGTRLTVT.

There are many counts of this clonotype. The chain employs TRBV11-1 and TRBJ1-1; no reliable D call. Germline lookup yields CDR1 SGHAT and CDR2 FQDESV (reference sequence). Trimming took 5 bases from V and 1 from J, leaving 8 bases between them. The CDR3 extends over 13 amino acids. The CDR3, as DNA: TGTGCCAGCAGCGAGACGGGGAACACTGAAGCTTTCTTT. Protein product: CASSETGNTEAFF.

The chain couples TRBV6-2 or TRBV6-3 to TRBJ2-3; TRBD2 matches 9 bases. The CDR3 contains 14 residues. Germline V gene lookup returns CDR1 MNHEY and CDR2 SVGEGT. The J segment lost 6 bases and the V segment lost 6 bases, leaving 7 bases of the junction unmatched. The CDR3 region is CASSSPGLADTQYF. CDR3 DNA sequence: TGTGCCAGCAGCTCCCCTGGACTAGCGGATACGCAGTATTTT.

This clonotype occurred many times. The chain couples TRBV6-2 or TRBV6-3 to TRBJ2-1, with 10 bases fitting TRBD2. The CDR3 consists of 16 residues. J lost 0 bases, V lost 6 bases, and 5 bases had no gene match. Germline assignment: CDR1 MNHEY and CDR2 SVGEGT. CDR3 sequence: CASRTSGANSYNEQFF. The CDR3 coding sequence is TGTGCCAGCAGAACTAGCGGGGCCAACTCCTACAATGAGCAGTTCTTC.

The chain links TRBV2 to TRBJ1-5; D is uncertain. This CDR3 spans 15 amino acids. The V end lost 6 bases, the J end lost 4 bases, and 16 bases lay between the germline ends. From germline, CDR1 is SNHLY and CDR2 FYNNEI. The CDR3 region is CASSPRMGTNQPQHF. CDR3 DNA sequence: TGTGCCAGCAGCCCGAGGATGGGTACTAATCAGCCCCAGCATTTT.

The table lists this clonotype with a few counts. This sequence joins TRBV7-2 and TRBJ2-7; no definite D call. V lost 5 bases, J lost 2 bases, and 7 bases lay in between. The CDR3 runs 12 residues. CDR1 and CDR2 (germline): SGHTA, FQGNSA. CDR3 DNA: TGTGCCAGCAGCCACGGACCCTACGAGCAGTACTTC. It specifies CASSHGPYEQYF. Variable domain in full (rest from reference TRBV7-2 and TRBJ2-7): GAGVSQSPSNKVTEKGKDVELRCDPISGHTALYWYRQSLGQGLEFLIYFQGNSAPDKSGLPSDRFSAERTGGSVSTLTIQRTQQEDSAVYLCASSHGPYEQYFGPGTRLTVT.

The CDR3 DNA reads TGCGCCAGCAGCTTGGGATTAGCGGGAGCTATTGACGAGCAGTACTTC. Its translation is CASSLGLAGAIDEQYF. This chain uses TRBV5-1 with TRBJ2-7; TRBD2 agrees at 9 bases. This CDR3 spans 16 amino acids. Germline values: CDR1 SGHRS, CDR2 YFSETQ. Losses at the gene ends were 0 bases for V and 5 bases for J; bases not matched to a gene: 9.

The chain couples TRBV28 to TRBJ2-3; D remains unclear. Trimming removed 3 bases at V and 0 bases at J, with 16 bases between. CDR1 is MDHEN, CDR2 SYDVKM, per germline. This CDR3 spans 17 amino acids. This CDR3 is CASSFPRPGLSTDTQYF. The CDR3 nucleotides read TGTGCCAGCAGTTTTCCCCGCCCGGGTCTTAGCACAGATACGCAGTATTTT.

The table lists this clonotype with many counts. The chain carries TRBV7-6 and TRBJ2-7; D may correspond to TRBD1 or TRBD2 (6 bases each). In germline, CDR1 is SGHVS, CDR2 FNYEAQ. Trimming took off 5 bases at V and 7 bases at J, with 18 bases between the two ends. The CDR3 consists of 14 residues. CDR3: CASSPQSGAGEQYF. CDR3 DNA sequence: TGTGCCAGCAGCCCTCAGTCAGGGGCGGGGGAGCAGTACTTC.

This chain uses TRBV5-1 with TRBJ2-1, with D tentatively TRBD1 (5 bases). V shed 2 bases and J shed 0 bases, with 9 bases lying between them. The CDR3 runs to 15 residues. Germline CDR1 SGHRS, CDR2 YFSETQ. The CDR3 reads CASSFGQGSYNEQFF. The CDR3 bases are TGCGCCAGCAGCTTCGGTCAGGGCTCCTACAATGAGCAGTTCTTC.

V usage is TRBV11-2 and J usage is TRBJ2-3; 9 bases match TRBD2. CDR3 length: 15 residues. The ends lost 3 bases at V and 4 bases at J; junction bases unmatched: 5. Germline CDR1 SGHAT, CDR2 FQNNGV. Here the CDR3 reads CASSFSGSSADTQYF. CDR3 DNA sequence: TGTGCCAGCAGCTTTAGCGGGAGTTCAGCAGATACGCAGTATTTT. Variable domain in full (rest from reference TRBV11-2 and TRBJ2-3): EAGVAQSPRYKIIEKRQSVAFWCNPISGHATLYWYQQILGQGPKLLIQFQNNGVVDDSQLPKDRFSAERLKGVDSTLKIQPAKLEDSAVYLCASSFSGSSADTQYFGPGTRLTVL.

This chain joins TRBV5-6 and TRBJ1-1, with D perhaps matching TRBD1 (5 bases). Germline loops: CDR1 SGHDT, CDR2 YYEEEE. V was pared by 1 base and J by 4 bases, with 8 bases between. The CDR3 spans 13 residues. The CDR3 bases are TGTGCCAGCAGCTTGTTACAGGTCACTGAAGCTTTCTTT. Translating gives CASSLLQVTEAFF.

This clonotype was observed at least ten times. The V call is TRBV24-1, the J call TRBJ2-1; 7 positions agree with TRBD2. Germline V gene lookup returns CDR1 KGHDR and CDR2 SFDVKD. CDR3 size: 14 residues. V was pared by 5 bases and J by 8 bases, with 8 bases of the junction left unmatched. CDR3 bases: TGTGCCACCAGTGGCGGGAGAGGGGTGGATGAGCAGTTCTTC. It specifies CATSGGRGVDEQFF.

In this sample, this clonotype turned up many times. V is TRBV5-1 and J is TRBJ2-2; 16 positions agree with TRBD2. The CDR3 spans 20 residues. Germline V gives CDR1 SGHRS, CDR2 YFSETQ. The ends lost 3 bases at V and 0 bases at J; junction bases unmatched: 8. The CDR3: CASSSYGTSGGASNTGELFF. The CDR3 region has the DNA TGCGCCAGCAGCTCTTATGGGACTAGCGGGGGGGCCTCGAACACCGGGGAGCTGTTTTTT.

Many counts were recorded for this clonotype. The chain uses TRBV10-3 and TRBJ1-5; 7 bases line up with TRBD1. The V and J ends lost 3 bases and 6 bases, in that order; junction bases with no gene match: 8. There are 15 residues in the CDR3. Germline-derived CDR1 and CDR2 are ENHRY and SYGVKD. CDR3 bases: TGTGCCATCAGTGAACCCGGAGGGGGCAGTCAGCCCCAGCATTTT. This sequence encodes CAISEPGGGSQPQHF.

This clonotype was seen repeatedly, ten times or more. CDR3 nucleotide sequence: TGTGCCATCAGTGAGACTCGAAGCTCCTACGAGCAGTACTTC. It specifies CAISETRSSYEQYF. The chain uses TRBV10-3 and TRBJ2-7; D not certain. The V gene's germline CDR1 is ENHRY and CDR2 SYGVKD. The CDR3 runs 14 residues. V was cut by 2 bases and J by 0 bases, with 8 bases left in between.

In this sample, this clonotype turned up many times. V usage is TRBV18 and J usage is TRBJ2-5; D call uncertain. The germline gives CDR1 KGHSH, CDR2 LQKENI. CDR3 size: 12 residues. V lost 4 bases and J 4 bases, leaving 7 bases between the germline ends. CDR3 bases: TGTGCCAGCTCACGGTATTCAGAGACCCAGTACTTC. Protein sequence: CASSRYSETQYF.

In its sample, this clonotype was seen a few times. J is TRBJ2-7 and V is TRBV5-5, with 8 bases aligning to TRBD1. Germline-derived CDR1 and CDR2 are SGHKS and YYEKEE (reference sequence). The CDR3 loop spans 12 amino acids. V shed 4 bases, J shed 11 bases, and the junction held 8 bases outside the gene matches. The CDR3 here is CASSLGQGVKYF. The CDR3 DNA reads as TGTGCCAGCAGCCTTGGACAGGGAGTAAAGTACTTC.